This T cell receptor beta chain is from a study of blood T cell repertoires in COVID-19. Study information: The origin of the acute and convalescent COVID-19 samples was the United States, Italy and Spain.

The ends lost 3 bases at V and 4 bases at J; junction bases unmatched: 4. CDR1 ENHRY and CDR2 SYGVKD come from the germline V gene. The CDR3 is made up of 15 amino acids. Authors' methods: Amplification of reference gene primers provided the estimated nucleated cell counts. The assay was immunoSEQ multiplex PCR, and TCRdb's table has in-frame clones only and misses some. The V and J calls and the clone size are those of that table, but D and trimming were determined from the DNA. Among under 350,000 clones listed, around 88% were seen once. The chain carries TRBV10-3 and TRBJ1-1, with TRBD1 matching over 11 bases. The sequence was collected from a man between 35 and 55 years old with acute or convalescent COVID-19. The sample comprised peripheral blood. This chain's CDR3 is CAISDSGTGGTEAFF. CDR3 nucleotides: TGTGCCATCAGTGATTCCGGGACAGGGGGCACTGAAGCTTTCTTT.